Sequencing of this T cell receptor (beta chain) was carried out in a study of PD-1 blockade in mismatch repair-deficient tumors. Study-level background: All were previously treated, progressing patients with some twelve mismatch repair-deficient cancer types. Notes on the study in general: After pembrolizumab, tumor-resident clones rose rapidly, then generally contracted before radiologic responses.

Concerning this clone: Its antigen is not known.

This CDR3 spans 15 amino acids. V was pared by 2 bases and J by 7 bases, with 15 bases between. CDR1 and CDR2 from the germline V gene are LGHNT and FRNRAP. Generated by immunoSEQ multiplex PCR, the TCRdb table keeps only in-frame clones and is missing some. This table holds about 79,000 clones, about 82% found once. PCR or immunohistochemistry showed mismatch repair deficiency in every enrolled patient. The chain employs TRBV12-5 and TRBJ2-1; perhaps TRBD2 as D (6 bases). This receptor was identified in an adult with mismatch repair-deficient cancer. This sample comprised peripheral blood, obtained 44 weeks after starting pembrolizumab. CDR3 nucleotides: TGTGCTAGTGGTTTGTCTGGGACTCCTAAAAATGAGCAGTTCTTC. This gives the protein CASGLSGTPKNEQFF. Complete variable domain (other parts from reference TRBV12-5 and TRBJ2-1): DARVTQTPRHKVTEMGQEVTMRCQPILGHNTVFWYRQTMMQGLELLAYFRNRAPLDDSGMPKDRFSAEMPDATLATLKIQPSEPRDSAVYFCASGLSGTPKNEQFFGPGTRLTVL.